Shown below are 2 T cell receptor beta chains from a single sample sequenced in a study of regulatory T cells in long-lasting Graves disease. Regarding time point: persistent/refractory GD, antithyroid drugs over 5 years with positive TRAb. PBMCs provided the RNA from which the TCR library was made. HTBI primers from iRepertoire and Arm-PCR of CDR3 regions yielded the TCR beta libraries. TCRdb analysed the multiplex PCR reads with MiXCR anew, one entry per CDR3 protein. The table has a few hundred thousand distinct CDR3 sequences, roughly a fifth seen once. The sample was peripheral blood mononuclear cells (PBMCs), taken when the disease was refractory, from a patient treated with antithyroid drugs. The receptors originated from a female donor with Graves disease.

This clonotype showed up many times. This chain joins TRBV15 and TRBJ1-1, with D possibly TRBD1 on 6 matching bases. Trimming pared 7 bases from V and 0 bases from J, leaving 12 bases between. The CDR3 covers 14 residues. The germline gives CDR1 LNHNV, CDR2 YYDKDF (reference sequence). The CDR3 sequence: CATTAPGVNTEAFF. CDR3 in DNA: TGTGCCACCACTGCGCCAGGGGTGAACACTGAAGCTTTCTTT.

In its sample, this clonotype was seen a few times. The chain has TRBV10-3 and TRBJ1-1; TRBD1 matches 10 bases. Germline V gene data show CDR1 as ENHRY and CDR2 as SYGVKD. The CDR3 extends over 17 amino acids. With 9 bases clipped from V and 3 bases from J, the junction kept 16 bases outside the gene matches. The CDR3 sequence: CAMRGTGAPDGDTEAFF. As DNA, the CDR3 is TGTGCCATGCGCGGGACAGGGGCGCCCGATGGAGACACTGAAGCTTTCTTT.